A single sample is the source of the 20 T cell receptor beta chains below, sequenced in a study of CD8+CD57+ T cells in acquired aplastic anemia. The template for TCR beta VDJ and CDR3 sequence profiling was genomic DNA. TCRdb used MiXCR to reprocess the reads, holding one entry per CDR3 protein. Of about 150,000 distinct CDR3 sequences listed, around half were seen once; the top ten hold more than 30%. Patients chosen for sequencing had CD8+CD57+ cells that had expanded, as shown by flow cytometry. Specimen: sorted CD4+, CD8+, or CD8+CD57+ T cells (not recorded which) from PBMCs. The source is a human donor with aplastic anemia.

The table lists this clonotype with many counts. V usage is TRBV6-1 and J usage is TRBJ1-5, with D hard to call. Germline assignment: CDR1 MNHNS and CDR2 SASEGT. V gave up 8 bases and J gave up 8 bases, with 10 bases separating them. There are 11 residues in the CDR3. The CDR3 DNA follows: TGTGCCAGCGGGCCTGGGAAGCCCCAGCATTTT. Its protein product is CASGPGKPQHF.

The chain combines TRBV4-2 with TRBJ1-2; D is unclear. CDR1 and CDR2 (germline): LGHNA, YNFKEQ. The germline V and J ends were trimmed by 0 bases and 3 bases, with 14 bases remaining between them. The CDR3 sequence is 16 residues long. CDR3 sequence: CASSQEMRVAYYGYTF. The DNA for the CDR3 is TGTGCCAGCAGCCAAGAAATGAGGGTAGCATACTATGGCTACACCTTC.

The chain has TRBV20-1 and TRBJ2-7, with TRBD1 as a possible D gene (6 bases). The CDR3 runs to 14 residues. Germline CDR1 reads DFQATT; CDR2 reads SNEGSKA (reference sequence). Trimming stripped 5 bases from V and 4 bases from J, with 18 bases between. Written as DNA, the CDR3 is TGCAGTGCTCGCTCCATACAGGGCTCTTACGAGCAGTACTTC. Residues: CSARSIQGSYEQYF.

The gene calls are TRBV5-1 and TRBJ2-3; the D is unclear. V was clipped by 4 bases and J by 5 bases, with 14 bases between them. The CDR3 contains 14 residues. Germline V gene lookup returns CDR1 SGHRS and CDR2 YFSETQ. The CDR3 region has the DNA TGCGCCAGCAGCCGCCCGGGCCAAGGAGATACGCAGTATTTT. It translates to CASSRPGQGDTQYF.

The rearrangement uses TRBV20-1 and TRBJ1-1; perhaps TRBD1 as D (5 bases). The CDR3 is 14 amino acids. The germline gives CDR1 DFQATT, CDR2 SNEGSKA (reference sequence). The ends were cut back, 4 bases at V and 0 bases at J, with 12 bases in the middle. Here the CDR3 reads CSAKIRAMNTEAFF. Here the CDR3 DNA reads TGCAGTGCTAAGATCAGGGCGATGAACACTGAAGCTTTCTTT.

This clonotype was seen repeatedly, ten times or more. The rearrangement joins TRBV4-1 to TRBJ1-1, with TRBD1 matching over 7 bases. V lost 0 bases and J lost 11; bases outside the gene matches: 9. The germline CDR1 and CDR2 sequences are MGHRA and YSYEKL. This CDR3 is 14 amino acids long. CDR3 DNA sequence: TGCGCCAGCAGCCAAGAGACAGGGAGGGAGTGGGCTTTCTTT. The encoded protein is CASSQETGREWAFF.

This clonotype was seen only a few times. V and J are TRBV19 and TRBJ2-3, with D maybe TRBD1 (5 bases). The CDR3 consists of 14 residues. V lost 4 bases to trimming and J lost 2 bases, with 10 bases between them. Germline-derived CDR1 and CDR2 are LNHDA and SQIVND (reference sequence). In DNA form, the CDR3 reads TGTGCCAGTAGTACAGGGATTATCACAGATACGCAGTATTTT. It codes for CASSTGIITDTQYF.

This clonotype was picked up a small number of times. This rearrangement joins TRBV30 to TRBJ1-1, with D possibly matching TRBD1 (6 bases). The ends were cut back, 2 bases at V and 4 bases at J, with 14 bases in the middle. Germline V gene lookup returns CDR1 GTSNPN and CDR2 SVGIG (reference sequence). This CDR3 spans 14 amino acids. CDR3 loop: CAWSKTGWSTEAFF. Here the CDR3 DNA reads TGTGCCTGGAGTAAAACAGGGTGGTCCACTGAAGCTTTCTTT. Combining the CDR3 with reference TRBV30 and TRBJ1-1 gives the whole variable domain SQTIHQWPATLVQPVGSPLSLECTVEGTSNPNLYWYRQAAGRGLQLLFYSVGIGQISSEVPQNLSASRPQDRQFILSSKKLLLSDSGFYLCAWSKTGWSTEAFFGQGTRLTVV.

This clonotype has ten or more counts. The rearrangement joins TRBV15 to TRBJ1-1; D remains unclear. Germline CDR1 is LNHNV and CDR2 is YYDKDF (reference sequence). The CDR3 length is 12 residues. V was shortened by 5 bases and J by 0 bases, with 4 bases between the two germline ends. The DNA for the CDR3 is TGTGCCACCAGCCTGATGAACACTGAAGCTTTCTTT. Translation gives CATSLMNTEAFF.

This chain joins TRBV25-1 and TRBJ1-2, with 7 bases fitting TRBD1. CDR1 is MGHDK, CDR2 SYGVNS, per germline. The CDR3 runs to 16 residues. V trimming: 1 base; J trimming: 6 bases; junction bases outside the gene matches: 11. CDR3 in amino acids: CASSESSRQGSNGYTF. The DNA of the CDR3 is TGTGCCAGCAGTGAATCATCCCGACAGGGAAGCAATGGCTACACCTTC.

Many counts were recorded for this clonotype. Relative to the germline gene, one junction end is altered; a read error may explain this. V and J are TRBV9 and TRBJ2-7; D ambiguous. The CDR3 extends over 12 amino acids. The germline V gene encodes CDR1 SGDLS and CDR2 YYNGEE. CDR3 protein: CASSVAGTVPNF. The CDR3 DNA reads as TGTGCCAGCAGCGTAGCTGGCACAGTCCCAAACTTC.

The chain couples TRBV4-2 to TRBJ1-2; possibly TRBD1 for D (6 bases). The CDR3 is 17 amino acids. Trimming removed 7 bases at V and 0 bases at J, with 21 bases between. Germline CDR1 is LGHNA and CDR2 is YNFKEQ. The CDR3 bases are TGTGCCAGCATCCACCCGGGGGGCGATGTATCTAACTATGGCTACACCTTC. The encoded protein is CASIHPGGDVSNYGYTF.

This clonotype was detected many times. The chain carries TRBV20-1 and TRBJ2-3; possible D gene TRBD1, 6 bases. CDR3 length equals 15 residues. Germline-derived CDR1 and CDR2 are DFQATT and SNEGSKA (reference sequence). The V end was cut by 6 bases, the J end by 1 base, with 17 bases between. In DNA form, the CDR3 reads TGCAGTGCGCTCGACAGGAATCGAGGCACAGATACGCAGTATTTT. This encodes CSALDRNRGTDTQYF.

The V gene is TRBV4-2, the J gene TRBJ2-1, with 7 bases that match TRBD1. V gave up 0 bases and J gave up 8 bases; unmatched junction bases: 10. The CDR3 runs to 16 residues. Germline V CDR1 and CDR2: LGHNA, YNFKEQ. The CDR3 loop reads CASSQEGATQGDEQFF. CDR3 nucleotides: TGTGCCAGCAGCCAAGAGGGGGCGACCCAGGGGGATGAGCAGTTCTTC.

This clonotype occurred many times. The chain links TRBV6-1 to TRBJ2-2; TRBD2 agrees at 11 bases. CDR3 length equals 15 residues. Germline assignment: CDR1 MNHNS and CDR2 SASEGT. V lost 5 bases, J lost 4 bases, and 3 bases stayed unmatched. CDR3 sequence: CASSSGTSGTGELFF. As DNA, the CDR3 is TGTGCCAGCAGTAGCGGGACTAGCGGCACCGGGGAGCTGTTTTTT.

At least ten counts were recorded for this clonotype. The chain carries TRBV10-3 and TRBJ2-4, with 9 positions matching TRBD2. CDR1 is ENHRY, CDR2 SYGVKD, per germline. V dropped 10 bases and J dropped 7; count of bases not matched to a gene: 14. The CDR3 extends over 15 amino acids. The CDR3 loop is CATASGGLAGNIQYF. CDR3 sequence (DNA): TGTGCCACCGCCTCTGGGGGGCTAGCGGGGAACATTCAGTACTTC.

The chain carries TRBV20-1 and TRBJ1-2, with D maybe TRBD1 (5 bases). Germline CDR1 reads DFQATT; CDR2 reads SNEGSKA (reference sequence). V was pared by 0 bases and J by 0 bases, with 17 bases between. The CDR3 spans 17 residues. The CDR3 sequence: CSARDQPGPSSNYGYTF. As DNA, the CDR3 is TGCAGTGCTAGAGATCAACCGGGACCTTCTTCTAACTATGGCTACACCTTC.

V and J are TRBV7-9 and TRBJ2-3; D ambiguous. The germline CDR1 and CDR2 sequences are SEHNR and FQNEAQ (reference sequence). The V end lost 8 bases, the J end lost 2 bases, and 5 bases lay between the germline ends. The CDR3 is made up of 11 amino acids. The CDR3 region has the DNA TGTGCCAGCGACTCCACAGATACGCAGTATTTT. This sequence encodes CASDSTDTQYF.

This chain links TRBV19 with TRBJ1-1; D is ambiguous. Trimming left V 3 bases short and J 5 bases short, with 10 bases between. Germline CDR1 is LNHDA and CDR2 is SQIVND (reference sequence). The CDR3 contains 13 residues. CDR3 loop: CASSIPSGTEAFF. The CDR3 coding sequence is TGTGCCAGTAGTATCCCCTCAGGAACTGAAGCTTTCTTT. Full variable domain (outside the CDR3, taken from reference TRBV19 and TRBJ1-1): DGGITQSPKYLFRKEGQNVTLSCEQNLNHDAMYWYRQDPGQGLRLIYYSQIVNDFQKGDIAEGYSVSREKKESFPLTVTSAQKNPTAFYLCASSIPSGTEAFFGQGTRLTVV.

A few counts support this clonotype. CDR3 loop: CATSDPFYGELFF. CDR3 bases: TGTGCCACCAGTGATCCCTTCTACGGGGAGCTGTTTTTT. This sequence joins TRBV24-1 and TRBJ2-2; D not certain. Trimming shortened V by 3 bases and J by 7 bases, and 8 bases separated the two germline ends. The CDR3 covers 13 residues. Germline V CDR1 and CDR2: KGHDR, SFDVKD.